Listed below are T cell receptor beta chains from one sample, sequenced in a study of control samples from healthy donors and cancer patients. Data came from immunoSEQ multiplex PCR; TCRdb stores just in-frame clones and leaves some out. The sample carries under 150,000 clones, roughly 93% recorded once. The specimen sequenced was blood. These receptors all stem from a man younger than 40 in good health. Both conserved end residues are part of each CDR3. D genes are given only for firm matches. Size is stated for part of the rows, as once, few or many counts, or as a class when the clone is expanded.

D	V	length	size	J	CDR3	DNA
-	TRBV27	15	-	TRBJ1-6	CASSPPSSYNSPLHF	TGTGCCAGCAGTCCCCCGAGCTCCTATAATTCACCCCTCCACTTT
TRBD1	TRBV10-3	13	-	TRBJ1-1	CAIRTGSNTEAFF	TGTGCCATCAGGACAGGGTCGAACACTGAAGCTTTCTTT
-	TRBV7-2	15	-	TRBJ1-3	CASRRGGSAGNTIYF	TGTGCCAGCCGCCGGGGGGGCAGCGCTGGAAACACCATATATTTT
-	TRBV4-1	14	-	TRBJ1-1	CASSQDRRDDEAFF	TGCGCCAGCAGCCAAGATCGGAGGGACGATGAAGCTTTCTTT
-	TRBV29-1	13	-	TRBJ2-7	CSVGTENSYEQYF	TGCAGCGTGGGGACCGAAAATTCCTACGAGCAGTACTTC
TRBD1	TRBV4-2	15	once	TRBJ1-1	CASSQGGQAGTEAFF	TGTGCCAGCAGCCAGGGGGGACAGGCAGGCACTGAAGCTTTCTTT
-	TRBV11-2	11	-	TRBJ2-5	CASSPRTTQYF	TGTGCCAGCAGCCCTCGAACCACCCAGTACTTC
-	TRBV3-1/TRBV3-2	13	-	TRBJ2-6	CASSLRGANVLTF	TGTGCCAGCAGCCTCCGGGGGGCCAACGTCCTGACTTTC
-	TRBV6-6	15	-	TRBJ1-4	CAAQLSGPGNEKLFF	TGTGCCGCCCAGCTGAGCGGTCCGGGAAATGAAAAACTGTTTTTT
TRBD1	TRBV5-1	15	few	TRBJ2-2	CASSYVQGASGELFF	TGCGCCAGCAGTTACGTTCAGGGGGCGAGCGGGGAGCTGTTTTTT
-	TRBV11-2	14	once	TRBJ1-3	CASSLRTVGNTIYF	TGTGCCAGCAGCTTAAGGACGGTTGGAAACACCATATATTTT
-	TRBV1	16	-	TRBJ2-3	CTSSHRAGGATDTQYF	TGCACCAGCAGCCATCGAGCCGGGGGGGCAACAGATACGCAGTATTTT
-	TRBV28	14	-	TRBJ2-7	CASTTPGTPYEQYF	TGTGCCAGCACCACTCCCGGGACCCCTTACGAGCAGTACTTC
TRBD1	TRBV10-3	16	-	TRBJ1-6	CAISAQTGGSNSPLHF	TGTGCCATCAGTGCGCAGACAGGGGGCAGCAATTCACCCCTCCACTTT
TRBD1	TRBV27	11	once	TRBJ2-3	CATDRGDTQYF	TGTGCCACCGACAGGGGAGATACGCAGTATTTT
TRBD1	TRBV28	14	-	TRBJ1-3	CASGTANSGNTIYF	TGTGCCAGCGGGACAGCCAACTCTGGAAACACCATATATTTT
TRBD1	TRBV29-1	14	-	TRBJ1-1	CSVNTGGRTSGAFF	TGCAGCGTCAATACAGGGGGCAGGACTTCGGGAGCTTTCTTT
-	TRBV5-6	15	-	TRBJ2-5	CASSPEWGRQETQYF	TGTGCCAGCAGCCCTGAGTGGGGGCGACAAGAGACCCAGTACTTC
-	TRBV7-9	13	-	TRBJ1-5	CATQKDKTQPQHF	TGTGCCACCCAGAAAGACAAGACTCAGCCCCAGCATTTT
-	TRBV28	14	-	TRBJ1-1	CASRPGILYTEAFF	TGTGCCAGCAGGCCCGGGATCCTTTACACTGAAGCTTTCTTT